Each of the 11 T cell receptor beta chains below was sequenced from the same sample in a study of blood T cell repertoires in COVID-19. TCRdb keeps only in-frame clones here, not all; method: immunoSEQ multiplex PCR. The table includes around 310,000 clones, around nine tenths detected once. Sequencing input: PBMCs or T cells enriched from blood (not recorded which). These receptors were obtained from a woman aged 30 to 39 who had recovered from COVID-19.

This chain joins TRBV7-2 and TRBJ2-7; possibly TRBD1 for D (6 bases). The CDR3 spans 15 residues. The V gene lost 4 bases and the J gene lost 0 bases, with 13 bases spanning the gap. Germline-derived CDR1 and CDR2 are SGHTA and FQGNSA. The CDR3 DNA reads as TGTGCCAGCAGCTCCTCCCCAGGGGTCTCCTACGAGCAGTACTTC. Translated: CASSSSPGVSYEQYF.

This chain uses TRBV28 with TRBJ2-3; TRBD1 matches at 9 bases. Germline V gene lookup returns CDR1 MDHEN and CDR2 SYDVKM. The trim removed 4 bases at V and 1 base at J, leaving 6 bases unmatched. This CDR3 contains 16 residues. The CDR3 DNA sequence: TGTGCCAGCAGTTCTCAAAGGACAGGGGGCACAGATACGCAGTATTTT. Protein product: CASSSQRTGGTDTQYF. Drawing the rest from reference TRBV28 and TRBJ2-3, the complete variable domain is DVKVTQSSRYLVKRTGEKVFLECVQDMDHENMFWYRQDPGLGLRLIYFSYDVKMKEKGDIPEGYSVSREKKERFSLILESASTNQTSMYLCASSSQRTGGTDTQYFGPGTRLTVL.

This chain uses TRBV7-2 with TRBJ1-3; D is undetermined. The CDR3 covers 15 residues. The germline V and J ends were trimmed by 3 bases and 0 bases, with 9 bases remaining between them. Germline V gene sequence: CDR1 SGHTA, CDR2 FQGNSA. The CDR3 region is CASSFGGISGNTIYF. CDR3 in DNA: TGTGCCAGCAGCTTTGGCGGGATCTCTGGAAACACCATATATTTT.

The chain recombines TRBV7-2 with TRBJ2-3; D is ambiguous. Trimming stripped 2 bases from V and 5 bases from J, with 14 bases between. The germline V gene encodes CDR1 SGHTA and CDR2 FQGNSA. The CDR3 length is 15 residues. CDR3 loop: CASSLKLRSQDTQYF. CDR3 DNA: TGTGCCAGCAGCTTAAAATTGAGGAGCCAAGATACGCAGTATTTT.

The chain combines TRBV6-2 or TRBV6-3 with TRBJ2-7, with a possible D match to TRBD2 (5 bases). Germline values: CDR1 MNHEY, CDR2 SVGEGT. Trimming removed 2 bases at V and 0 bases at J, with 17 bases between. The CDR3 loop spans 17 amino acids. CDR3 in amino acids: CASSYVKDFYPSYEQYF. CDR3 nucleotides: TGTGCCAGCAGTTACGTTAAGGACTTCTATCCCTCCTACGAGCAGTACTTC.

V usage is TRBV29-1 and J usage is TRBJ2-7, with a weak D call TRBD1 (5 bases). V was trimmed by 3 bases and J by 5 bases, leaving 8 bases between them. The CDR3 is 11 residues long. Germline CDR1 reads SQVTM; CDR2 reads ANQGSEA. CDR3 region: CSVDQGHEQYF. As DNA, the CDR3 is TGCAGCGTTGATCAGGGCCACGAGCAGTACTTC.

The rearrangement links TRBV19 to TRBJ2-5; no firm D call. This CDR3 spans 13 amino acids. Trimming removed 3 bases at V and 0 bases at J, with 5 bases between. Germline-derived CDR1 and CDR2 are LNHDA and SQIVND (reference sequence). The CDR3 region is CASSIFYQETQYF. In nucleotides, the CDR3 is TGTGCCAGTAGTATCTTCTACCAAGAGACCCAGTACTTC. Full variable domain (remainder filled in from reference TRBV19 and TRBJ2-5): DGGITQSPKYLFRKEGQNVTLSCEQNLNHDAMYWYRQDPGQGLRLIYYSQIVNDFQKGDIAEGYSVSREKKESFPLTVTSAQKNPTAFYLCASSIFYQETQYFGPGTRLLVL.

The gene calls are TRBV5-1 and TRBJ2-5, with D maybe TRBD2 (6 bases). The CDR3 extends over 17 amino acids. The ends were cut back, 0 bases at V and 0 bases at J, with 15 bases in the middle. Germline V gives CDR1 SGHRS, CDR2 YFSETQ. Written as DNA, the CDR3 is TGCGCCAGCAGCTTGGCCCTAAGGAGGGCGGACCAAGAGACCCAGTACTTC. This encodes CASSLALRRADQETQYF.

V and J are TRBV4-2 and TRBJ1-1, with TRBD1 matching 9 bases. From germline, CDR1 is LGHNA and CDR2 YNFKEQ. The V and J ends lost 0 bases and 3 bases, in that order; junction bases with no gene match: 8. This CDR3 is built from 17 residues. DNA of the CDR3: TGTGCCAGCAGCCAAGATGGACAGGGGATTCCGGACACTGAAGCTTTCTTT. It yields the protein CASSQDGQGIPDTEAFF.

In this sample, this clone turned up a few times. This chain uses TRBV5-4 with TRBJ2-5, with TRBD1 as a possible D gene (6 bases). Germline V CDR1 and CDR2: SGHNT, YYREEE (reference sequence). This CDR3 region has 14 residues. Between the trimmed V and J ends, which lost 0 bases and 7 bases, there was a span of 13 bases. This CDR3 is CASSLDRDLWTQYF. CDR3 nucleotides: TGTGCCAGCAGCTTGGACAGGGACCTTTGGACCCAGTACTTC.

This chain links TRBV6-6 with TRBJ1-1; D call uncertain. This CDR3 has 14 amino acids. The germline V and J ends were trimmed by 6 bases and 3 bases, with 14 bases remaining between them. Germline assignment: CDR1 MNHNY and CDR2 SVGAGI (reference sequence). CDR3 sequence (DNA): TGTGCCAGCAGGGATATCAATGAGGACACTGAAGCTTTCTTT. Translation: CASRDINEDTEAFF.